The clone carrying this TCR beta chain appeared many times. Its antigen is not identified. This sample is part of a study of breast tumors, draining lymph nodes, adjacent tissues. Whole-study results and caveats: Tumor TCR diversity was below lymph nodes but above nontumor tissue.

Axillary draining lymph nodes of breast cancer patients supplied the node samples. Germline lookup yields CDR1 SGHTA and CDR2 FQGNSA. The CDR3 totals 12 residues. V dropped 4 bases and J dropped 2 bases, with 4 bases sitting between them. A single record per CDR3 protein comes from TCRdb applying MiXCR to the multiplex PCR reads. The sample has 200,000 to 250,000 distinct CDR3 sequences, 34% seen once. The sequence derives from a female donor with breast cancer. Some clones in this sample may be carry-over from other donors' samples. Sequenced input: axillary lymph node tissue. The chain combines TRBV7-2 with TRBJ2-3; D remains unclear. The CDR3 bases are TGTGCCAGCAGCTCCACCACAGATACGCAGTATTTT. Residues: CASSSTTDTQYF.